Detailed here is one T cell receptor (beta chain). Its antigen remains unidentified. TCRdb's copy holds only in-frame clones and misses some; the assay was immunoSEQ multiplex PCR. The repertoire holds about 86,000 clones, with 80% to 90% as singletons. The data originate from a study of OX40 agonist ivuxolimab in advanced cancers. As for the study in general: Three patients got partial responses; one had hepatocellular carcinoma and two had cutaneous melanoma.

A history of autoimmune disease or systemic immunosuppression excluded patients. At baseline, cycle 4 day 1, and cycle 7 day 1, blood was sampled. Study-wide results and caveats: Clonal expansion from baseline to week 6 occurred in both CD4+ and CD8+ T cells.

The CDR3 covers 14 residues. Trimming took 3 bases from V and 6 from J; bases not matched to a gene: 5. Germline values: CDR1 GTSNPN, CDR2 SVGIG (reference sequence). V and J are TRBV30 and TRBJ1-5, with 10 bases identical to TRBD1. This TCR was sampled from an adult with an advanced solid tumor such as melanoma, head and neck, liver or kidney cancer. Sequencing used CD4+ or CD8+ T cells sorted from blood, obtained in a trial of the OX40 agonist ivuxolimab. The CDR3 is CAWRATGGGQPQHF. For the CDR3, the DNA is TGTGCCTGGAGGGCGACAGGGGGCGGTCAGCCCCAGCATTTT.